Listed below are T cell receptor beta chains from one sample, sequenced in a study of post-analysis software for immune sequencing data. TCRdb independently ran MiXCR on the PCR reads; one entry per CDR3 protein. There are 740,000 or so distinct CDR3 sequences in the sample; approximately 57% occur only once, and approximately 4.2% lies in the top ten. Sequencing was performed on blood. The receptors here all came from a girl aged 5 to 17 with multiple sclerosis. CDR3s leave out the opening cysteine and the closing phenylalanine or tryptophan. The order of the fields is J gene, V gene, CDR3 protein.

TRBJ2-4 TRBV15 ATSRPTSGRAKNIQY
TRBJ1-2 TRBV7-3 ASSVDGTLSYGYT
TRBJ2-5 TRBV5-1 ASSFLAGGYQETQY
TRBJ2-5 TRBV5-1 ASSLRPDQRQY
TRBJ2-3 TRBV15 ATSPRQGAKTDTQY
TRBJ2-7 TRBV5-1 ASSLGQSYTEQY
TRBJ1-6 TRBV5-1 ASSLGGSVGPNNSPLH
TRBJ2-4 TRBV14 ASSQLSGRAAKNIQY
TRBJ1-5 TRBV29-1 SVVGTENQPQH
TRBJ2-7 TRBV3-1 ASSPLGGVGEQY
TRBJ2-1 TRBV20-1 SASSVRLLASYNEQF
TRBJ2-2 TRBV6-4 ASSEGTGNTGELF
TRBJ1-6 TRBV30 AWSREVAPLH
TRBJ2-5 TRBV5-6 ASSPMGGRETQY
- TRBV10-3 AISEGGAGLETQY
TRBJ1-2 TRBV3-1 ASSQVEQGAHGYT
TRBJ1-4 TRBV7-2 ASSLANRQGREKLF
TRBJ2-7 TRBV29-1 SVEDGERETYEQY
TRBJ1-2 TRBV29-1 SVEDARTRGYT
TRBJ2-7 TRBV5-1 ASSLPTGEEVEEQY
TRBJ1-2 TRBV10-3 AISEGPSNYGYT
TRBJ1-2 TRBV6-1 ASSSLDRVGYT
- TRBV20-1 SASYREGFSEQY
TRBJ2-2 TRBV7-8 ASSLPGLAGGGAPGELF
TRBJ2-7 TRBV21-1 ASLKVLAGKVTYEQY
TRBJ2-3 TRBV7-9 ASSLSGTSDTQY
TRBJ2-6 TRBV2 ASSRDRQAGANVLT
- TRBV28 ASSPTRFPYNEQY
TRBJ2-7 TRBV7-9 ASSFRPSGSLYSYEQD
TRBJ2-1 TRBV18 ASPPGQRPIYNEQF
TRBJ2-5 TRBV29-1 SALGGYQETQY
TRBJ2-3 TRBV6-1 ASSESPGQGPDTQY
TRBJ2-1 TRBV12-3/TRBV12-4 ASRGPREF
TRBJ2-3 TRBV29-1 SGVEGGTQY
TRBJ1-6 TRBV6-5 ASSPGFLNGSPLH
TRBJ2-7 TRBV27 ASSKQVSYEQY
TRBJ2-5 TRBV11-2 ASSLVSRVETQY
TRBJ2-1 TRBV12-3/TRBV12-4 ASSPREDGAGEQF
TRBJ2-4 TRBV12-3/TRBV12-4 ASSLRQGKNIQY
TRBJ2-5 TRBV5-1 AGSLVAGEGETQY
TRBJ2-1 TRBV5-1 ASSFSGRSYNEQF
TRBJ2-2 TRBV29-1 SVERTNTGELF
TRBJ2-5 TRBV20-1 SARGGGWETQY
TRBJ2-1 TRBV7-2 ASSSLRVQF
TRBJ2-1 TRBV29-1 SVAGLANNEQF
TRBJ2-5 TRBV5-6 ASSLEGRGQRETQY
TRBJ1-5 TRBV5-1 ASSFWQYDQPQH
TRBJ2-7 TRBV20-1 SAPKGGRSYEQY
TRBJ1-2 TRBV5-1 ASSLPPLNGYT
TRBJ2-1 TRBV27 ASSFTPRQSSEQF
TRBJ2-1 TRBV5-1 ASSPGGVYNEQF
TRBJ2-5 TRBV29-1 SVGQGPLETQY
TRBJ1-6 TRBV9 ASSVDGRYNSPLH